This TCR beta chain is from a study of blood T cell repertoires in COVID-19. Per the authors' pipeline: Amplifying reference gene primers gave estimates of nucleated cell counts. The protocol was immunoSEQ multiplex PCR, while the TCRdb copy is restricted to in-frame clones and leaves out a portion. V and J calls and clone size are as listed in that table; D and trimming were resolved from the DNA. The repertoire holds some 130,000 clones, with about nine tenths as singletons. Deletions cut 7 bases from V and 1 base from J, with 9 bases between. The CDR3 is 13 amino acids. CDR1 is SNHLY, CDR2 FYNNEI, per germline. A Seattle source enrolled patients during active infection and followed them longitudinally.

The sample consisted of peripheral blood. The V and J genes are TRBV2 and TRBJ2-3; possible D gene TRBD2, 6 bases. The clonotype comes from a woman in her 70s with COVID-19, enrolled during active disease. The CDR3 reads CASKWEGTDTQYF. The CDR3 coding sequence is TGTGCCAGCAAGTGGGAGGGCACAGATACGCAGTATTTT.